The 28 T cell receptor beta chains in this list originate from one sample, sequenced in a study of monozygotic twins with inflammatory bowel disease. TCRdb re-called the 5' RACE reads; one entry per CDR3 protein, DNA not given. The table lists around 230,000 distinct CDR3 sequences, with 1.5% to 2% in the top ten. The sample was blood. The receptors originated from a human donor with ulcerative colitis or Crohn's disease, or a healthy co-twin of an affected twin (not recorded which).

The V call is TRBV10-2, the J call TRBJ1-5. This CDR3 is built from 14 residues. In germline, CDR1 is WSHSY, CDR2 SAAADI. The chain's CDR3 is CASSAREGNQPQHF.

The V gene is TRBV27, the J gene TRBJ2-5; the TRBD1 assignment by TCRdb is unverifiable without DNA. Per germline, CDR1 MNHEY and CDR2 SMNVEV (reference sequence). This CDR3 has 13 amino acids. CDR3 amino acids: CASARDRKEAQYF.

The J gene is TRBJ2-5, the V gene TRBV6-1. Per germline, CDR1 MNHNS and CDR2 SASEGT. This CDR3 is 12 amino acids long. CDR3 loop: CASSVFQETQYF.

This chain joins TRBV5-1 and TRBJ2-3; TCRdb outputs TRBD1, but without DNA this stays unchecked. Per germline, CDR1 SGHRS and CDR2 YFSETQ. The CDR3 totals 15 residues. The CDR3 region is CASSRFRGNTDTQYF. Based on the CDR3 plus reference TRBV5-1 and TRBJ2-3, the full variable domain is KAGVTQTPRYLIKTRGQQVTLSCSPISGHRSVSWYQQTPGQGLQFLFEYFSETQRNKGNFPGRFSGRQFSNSRSEMNVSTLELGDSALYLCASSRFRGNTDTQYFGPGTRLTVL.

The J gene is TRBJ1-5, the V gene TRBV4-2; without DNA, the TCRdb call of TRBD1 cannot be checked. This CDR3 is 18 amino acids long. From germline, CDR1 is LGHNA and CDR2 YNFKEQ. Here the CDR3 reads CASSPIPGQGYSNQPQHF.

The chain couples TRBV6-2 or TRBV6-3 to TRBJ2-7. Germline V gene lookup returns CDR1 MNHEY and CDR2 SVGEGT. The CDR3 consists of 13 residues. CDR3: CASSYSMPHEQYF.

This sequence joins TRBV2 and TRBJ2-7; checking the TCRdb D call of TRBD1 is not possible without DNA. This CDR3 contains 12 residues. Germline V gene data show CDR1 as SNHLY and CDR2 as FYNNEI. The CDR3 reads CTSNPTGDEQYF. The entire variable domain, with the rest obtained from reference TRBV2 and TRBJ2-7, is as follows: EPEVTQTPSHQVTQMGQEVILRCVPISNHLYFYWYRQILGQKVEFLVSFYNNEISEKSEIFDDQFSVERPDGSNFTLKIRSTKLEDSAMYFCTSNPTGDEQYFGPGTRLTVT.

This CDR3 is CASSLIGGAINEQFF. The chain joins TRBV7-2 to TRBJ2-1; TCRdb reports TRBD1, a call that lacks DNA to check it against. Germline V gene sequence: CDR1 SGHTA, CDR2 FQGNSA. The CDR3 is 15 amino acids.

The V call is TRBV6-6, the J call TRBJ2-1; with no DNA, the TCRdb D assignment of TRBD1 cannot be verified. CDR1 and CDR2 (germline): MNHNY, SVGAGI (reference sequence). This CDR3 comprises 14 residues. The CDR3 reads CASSSGQTANEQFF.

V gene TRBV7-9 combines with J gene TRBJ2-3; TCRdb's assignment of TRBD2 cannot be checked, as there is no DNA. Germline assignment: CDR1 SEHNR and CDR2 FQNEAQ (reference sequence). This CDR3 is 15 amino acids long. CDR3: CASLPPGLAVDTQYF. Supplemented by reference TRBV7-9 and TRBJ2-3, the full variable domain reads DTGVSQNPRHKITKRGQNVTFRCDPISEHNRLYWYRQTLGQGPEFLTYFQNEAQLEKSRLLSDRFSAERPKGSFSTLEIQRTEQGDSAMYLCASLPPGLAVDTQYFGPGTRLTVL.

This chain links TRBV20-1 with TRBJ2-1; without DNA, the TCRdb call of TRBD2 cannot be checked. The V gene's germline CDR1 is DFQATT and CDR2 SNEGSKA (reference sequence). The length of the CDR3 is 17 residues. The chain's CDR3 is CSARDLGAGGSYNEQFF.

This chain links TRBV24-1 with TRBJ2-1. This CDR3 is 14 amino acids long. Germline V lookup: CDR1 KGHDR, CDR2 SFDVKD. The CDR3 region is CATSDLPPHNEQFF.

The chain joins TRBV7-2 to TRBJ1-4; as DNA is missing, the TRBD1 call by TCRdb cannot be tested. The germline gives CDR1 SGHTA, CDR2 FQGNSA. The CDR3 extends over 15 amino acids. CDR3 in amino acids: CASSSRTGLNEKLFF. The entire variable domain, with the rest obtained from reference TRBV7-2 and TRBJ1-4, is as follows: GAGVSQSPSNKVTEKGKDVELRCDPISGHTALYWYRQSLGQGLEFLIYFQGNSAPDKSGLPSDRFSAERTGGSVSTLTIQRTQQEDSAVYLCASSSRTGLNEKLFFGSGTQLSVL.

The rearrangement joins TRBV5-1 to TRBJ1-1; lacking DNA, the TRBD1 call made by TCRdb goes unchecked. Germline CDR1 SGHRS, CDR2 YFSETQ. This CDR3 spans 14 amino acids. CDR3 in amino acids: CASSRGTENTEAFF.

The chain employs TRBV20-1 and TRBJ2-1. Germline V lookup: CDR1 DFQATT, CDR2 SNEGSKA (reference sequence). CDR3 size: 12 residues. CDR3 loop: CSADRLYNEQFF.

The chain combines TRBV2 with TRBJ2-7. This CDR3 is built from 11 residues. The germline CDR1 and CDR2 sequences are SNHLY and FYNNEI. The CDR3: CASNTHYEQYF.

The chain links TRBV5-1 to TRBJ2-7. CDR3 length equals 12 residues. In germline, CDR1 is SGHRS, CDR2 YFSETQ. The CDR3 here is CASSSVGYEQYF.

The CDR3 spells CASSPTGQAYEQYF. The gene calls are TRBV18 and TRBJ2-7; the TCRdb D gene call, TRBD1, has no DNA to confirm it. The CDR3 totals 14 residues. Germline CDR1 and CDR2: KGHSH and LQKENI.

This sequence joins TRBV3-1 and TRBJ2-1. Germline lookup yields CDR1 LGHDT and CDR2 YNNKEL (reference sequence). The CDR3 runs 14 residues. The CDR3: CASSLREEYNEQFF.

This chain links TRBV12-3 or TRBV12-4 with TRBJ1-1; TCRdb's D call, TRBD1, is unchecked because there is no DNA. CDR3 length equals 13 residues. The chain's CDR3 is CASSRTLNTEAFF.

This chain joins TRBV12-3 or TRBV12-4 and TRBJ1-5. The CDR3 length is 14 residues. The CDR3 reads CASSFAGPAQPQHF.

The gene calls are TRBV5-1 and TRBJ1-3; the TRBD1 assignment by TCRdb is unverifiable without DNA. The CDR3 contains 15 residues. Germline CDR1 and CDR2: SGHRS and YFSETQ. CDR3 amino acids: CASSGDGAGQNTIYF.

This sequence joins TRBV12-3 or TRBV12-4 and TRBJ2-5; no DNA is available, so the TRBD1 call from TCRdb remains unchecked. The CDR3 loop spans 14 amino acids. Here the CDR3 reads CASSLGGIEGTQYF.

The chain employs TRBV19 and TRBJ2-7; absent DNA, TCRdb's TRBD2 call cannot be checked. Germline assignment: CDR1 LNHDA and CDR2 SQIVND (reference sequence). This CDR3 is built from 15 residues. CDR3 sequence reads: CASSIIGGGLYEQYF. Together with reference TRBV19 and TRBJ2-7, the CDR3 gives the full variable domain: DGGITQSPKYLFRKEGQNVTLSCEQNLNHDAMYWYRQDPGQGLRLIYYSQIVNDFQKGDIAEGYSVSREKKESFPLTVTSAQKNPTAFYLCASSIIGGGLYEQYFGPGTRLTVT.

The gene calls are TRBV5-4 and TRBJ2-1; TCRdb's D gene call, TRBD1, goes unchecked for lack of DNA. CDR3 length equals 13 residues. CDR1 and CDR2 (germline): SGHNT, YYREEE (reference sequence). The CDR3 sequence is CASSLQGRGEQFF.

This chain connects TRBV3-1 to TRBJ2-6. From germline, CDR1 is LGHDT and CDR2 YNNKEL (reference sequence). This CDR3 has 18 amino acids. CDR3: CASSQVRRRMSGANVLTF. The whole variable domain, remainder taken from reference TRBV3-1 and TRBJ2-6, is DTAVSQTPKYLVTQMGNDKSIKCEQNLGHDTMYWYKQDSKKFLKIMFSYNNKELIINETVPNRFSPKSPDKAHLNLHINSLELGDSAVYFCASSQVRRRMSGANVLTFGAGSRLTVL.

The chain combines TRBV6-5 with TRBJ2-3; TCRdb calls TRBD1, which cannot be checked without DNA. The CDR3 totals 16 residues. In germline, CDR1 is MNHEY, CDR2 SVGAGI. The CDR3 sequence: CASAGQLGIYTDTQYF.

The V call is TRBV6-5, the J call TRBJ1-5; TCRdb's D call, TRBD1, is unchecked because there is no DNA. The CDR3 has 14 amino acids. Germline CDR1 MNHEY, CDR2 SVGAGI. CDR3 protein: CASSLTGLRQPQHF.